In this sample, the clone carrying this T cell receptor (beta chain) turned up once. Its specificity is not known. The junction does not match germline at one end; this may be a read error. This sample was included in a study of metastatic and nonmetastatic thyroid tumors. About the research overall: A comparison of repertoires was made across blood and tumor or nodule tissue from malignant and benign thyroid patients.

TCRdb re-clonotyped the PCR reads through MiXCR. The table includes some 7,000 clones, 25% to 35% detected once. All patients were treatment-naive before thyroid surgery. General study findings and limits: It was reportedly found that TCR beta diversity was significantly higher in malignant thyroid tumors than in benign nodules, a difference seen in both blood and tumor samples.

The TCR sequence derives from a male donor with papillary thyroid cancer or a benign thyroid nodule (not recorded which). Some clones in this sample may be carry-over from other donors' samples. Sequencing used adjacent normal tissue.

The CDR3 DNA reads TGTGCAAGCAGCTTAGAGACGCCAGGGGGCCTCGAGCAGTGCTTC. It encodes CASSLETPGGLEQCF. The chain couples TRBV7-8 to TRBJ2-7, with TRBD1 identical over 8 bases. CDR1 is SGHVS, CDR2 FQNEAQ, per germline. The CDR3 covers 15 residues.